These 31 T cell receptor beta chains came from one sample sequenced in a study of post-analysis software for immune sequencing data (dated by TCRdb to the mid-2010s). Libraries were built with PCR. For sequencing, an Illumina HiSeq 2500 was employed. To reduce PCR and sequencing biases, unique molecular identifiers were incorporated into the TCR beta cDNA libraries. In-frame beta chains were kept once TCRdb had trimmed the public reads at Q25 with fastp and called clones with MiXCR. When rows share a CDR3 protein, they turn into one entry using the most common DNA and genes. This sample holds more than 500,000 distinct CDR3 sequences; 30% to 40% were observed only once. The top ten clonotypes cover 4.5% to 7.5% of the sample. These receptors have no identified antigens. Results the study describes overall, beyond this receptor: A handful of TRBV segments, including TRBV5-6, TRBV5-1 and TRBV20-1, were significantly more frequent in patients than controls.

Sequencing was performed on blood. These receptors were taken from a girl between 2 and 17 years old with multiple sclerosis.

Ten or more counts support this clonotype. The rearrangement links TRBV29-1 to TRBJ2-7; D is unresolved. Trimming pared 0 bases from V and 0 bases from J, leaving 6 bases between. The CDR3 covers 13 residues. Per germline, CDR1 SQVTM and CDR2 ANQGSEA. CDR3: CSVEDASSYEQYF. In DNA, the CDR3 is TGCAGCGTTGAAGACGCCAGCTCCTACGAGCAGTACTTC.

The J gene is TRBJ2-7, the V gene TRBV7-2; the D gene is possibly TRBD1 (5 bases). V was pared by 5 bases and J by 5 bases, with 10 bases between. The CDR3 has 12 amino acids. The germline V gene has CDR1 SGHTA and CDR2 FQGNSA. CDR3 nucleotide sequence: TGTGCCAGCAGCCTCAGGGTCAACGAGCAGTACTTC. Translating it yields CASSLRVNEQYF.

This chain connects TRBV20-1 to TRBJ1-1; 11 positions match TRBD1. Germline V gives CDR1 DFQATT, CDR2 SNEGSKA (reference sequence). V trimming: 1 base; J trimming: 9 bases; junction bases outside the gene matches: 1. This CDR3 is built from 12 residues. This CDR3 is CSARVDRGQAFF. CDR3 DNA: TGCAGTGCTAGAGTGGACAGGGGGCAAGCTTTCTTT.

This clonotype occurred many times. CDR3 DNA: TGTGCCAGCAGCTTAGACAGGGGTGGGCGCTGGGAGCAGTACTTC. Translated, it gives CASSLDRGGRWEQYF. V and J are TRBV11-2 and TRBJ2-7, with D tentatively TRBD1 (6 bases). CDR3 length: 15 residues. V lost 0 bases and J lost 7, with 16 bases in between. Germline loops: CDR1 SGHAT, CDR2 FQNNGV. The full variable domain, completed using reference TRBV11-2 and TRBJ2-7, is EAGVAQSPRYKIIEKRQSVAFWCNPISGHATLYWYQQILGQGPKLLIQFQNNGVVDDSQLPKDRFSAERLKGVDSTLKIQPAKLEDSAVYLCASSLDRGGRWEQYFGPGTRLTVT.

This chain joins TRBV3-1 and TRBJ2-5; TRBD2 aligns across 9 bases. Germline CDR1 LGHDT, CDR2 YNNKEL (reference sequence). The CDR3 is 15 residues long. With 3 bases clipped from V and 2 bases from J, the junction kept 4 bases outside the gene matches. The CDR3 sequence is CASSQLSGGQETQYF. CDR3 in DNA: TGTGCCAGCAGCCAGCTAAGCGGGGGGCAAGAGACCCAGTACTTC.

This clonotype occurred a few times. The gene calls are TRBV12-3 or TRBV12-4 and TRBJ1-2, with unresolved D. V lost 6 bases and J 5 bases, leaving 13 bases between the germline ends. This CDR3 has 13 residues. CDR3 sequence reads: CASSSVYLYGYTF. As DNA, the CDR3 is TGTGCCAGCAGCTCCGTTTATTTGTATGGCTACACCTTC.

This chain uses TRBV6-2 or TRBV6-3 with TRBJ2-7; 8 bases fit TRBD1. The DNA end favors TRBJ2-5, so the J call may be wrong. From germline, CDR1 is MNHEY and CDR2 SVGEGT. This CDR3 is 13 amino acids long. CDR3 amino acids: CASSRTGFETQYF. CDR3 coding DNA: TGTGCCAGCAGCCGGACAGGGTTCGAGACCCAGTACTTC.

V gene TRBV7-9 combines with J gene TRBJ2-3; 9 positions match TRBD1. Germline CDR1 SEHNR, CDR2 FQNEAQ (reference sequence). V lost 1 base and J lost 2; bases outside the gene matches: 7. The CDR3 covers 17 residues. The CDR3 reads CASSLETGTGYTDTQYF. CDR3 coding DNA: TGTGCCAGCAGCTTAGAGACCGGGACAGGGTACACAGATACGCAGTATTTT.

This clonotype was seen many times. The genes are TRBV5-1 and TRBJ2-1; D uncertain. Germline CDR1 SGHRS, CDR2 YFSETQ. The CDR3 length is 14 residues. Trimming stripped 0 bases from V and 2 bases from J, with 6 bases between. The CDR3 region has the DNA TGCGCCAGCAGCTTGGAGATTCCCTACAATGAGCAGTTCTTC. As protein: CASSLEIPYNEQFF.

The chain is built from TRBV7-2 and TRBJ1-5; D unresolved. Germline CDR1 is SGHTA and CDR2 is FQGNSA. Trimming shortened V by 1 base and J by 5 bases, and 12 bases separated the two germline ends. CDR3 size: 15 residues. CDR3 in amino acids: CASSLDAGFYQPQHF. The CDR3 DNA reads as TGTGCCAGCAGCTTAGATGCGGGATTCTATCAGCCCCAGCATTTT.

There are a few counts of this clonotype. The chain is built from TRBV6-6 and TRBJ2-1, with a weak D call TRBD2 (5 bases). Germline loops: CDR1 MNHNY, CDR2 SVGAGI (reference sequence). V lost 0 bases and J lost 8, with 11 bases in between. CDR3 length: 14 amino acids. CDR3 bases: TGTGCCAGCAGTTACTCGACGGCGGGTTATGAGCAGTTCTTC. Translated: CASSYSTAGYEQFF.

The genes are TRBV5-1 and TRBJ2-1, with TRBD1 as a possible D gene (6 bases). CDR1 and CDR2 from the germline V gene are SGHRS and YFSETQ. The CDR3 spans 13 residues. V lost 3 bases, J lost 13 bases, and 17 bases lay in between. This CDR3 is CASSWGQEETQFF. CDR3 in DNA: TGCGCCAGCAGCTGGGGACAAGAAGAGACCCAGTTCTTC.

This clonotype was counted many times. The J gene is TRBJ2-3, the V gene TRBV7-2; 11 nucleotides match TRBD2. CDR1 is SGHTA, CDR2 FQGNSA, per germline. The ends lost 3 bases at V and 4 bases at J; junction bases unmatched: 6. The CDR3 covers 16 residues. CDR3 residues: CASSLLAGGPADTQYF. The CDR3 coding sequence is TGTGCCAGCAGCTTGTTAGCGGGGGGGCCGGCAGATACGCAGTATTTT.

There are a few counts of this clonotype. CDR3 DNA: TGTGCCAGCAGCGCCCATCACGGAGGCACCCCCCCGAACCACGAGCAGTACTTC. Amino acid sequence: CASSAHHGGTPPNHEQYF. The genes are TRBV3-1 and TRBJ2-7, with TRBD2 as a possible D gene (5 bases). CDR3 length: 18 residues. Germline V lookup: CDR1 LGHDT, CDR2 YNNKEL (reference sequence). The V end was cut by 5 bases, the J end by 5 bases, with 28 bases between.

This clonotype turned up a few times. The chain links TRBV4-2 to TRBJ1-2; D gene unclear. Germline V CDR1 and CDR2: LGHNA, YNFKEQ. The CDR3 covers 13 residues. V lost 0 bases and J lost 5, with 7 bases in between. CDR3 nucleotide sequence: TGTGCCAGCAGCCAAGAGAACGAGTATGGCTACACCTTC. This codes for CASSQENEYGYTF.

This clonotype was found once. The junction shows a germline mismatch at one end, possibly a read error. CDR3 sequence reads: CVSSLGLAPDTQYF. The CDR3 DNA follows: TGTGTCAGCAGCTTAGGACTAGCGCCCGATACGCAGTATTTT. The chain joins TRBV7-3 to TRBJ2-3, with 9 bases identical to TRBD2. The CDR3 totals 14 residues. The V gene's germline CDR1 is SGHTA and CDR2 FQGTGA.

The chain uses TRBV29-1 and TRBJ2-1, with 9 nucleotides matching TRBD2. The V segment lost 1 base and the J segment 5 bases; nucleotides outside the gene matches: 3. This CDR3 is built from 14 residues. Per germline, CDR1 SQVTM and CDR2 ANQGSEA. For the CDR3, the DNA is TGCAGCGTTGAAGGCGGGAGGGCAGACAATGAGCAGTTCTTC. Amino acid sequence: CSVEGGRADNEQFF.

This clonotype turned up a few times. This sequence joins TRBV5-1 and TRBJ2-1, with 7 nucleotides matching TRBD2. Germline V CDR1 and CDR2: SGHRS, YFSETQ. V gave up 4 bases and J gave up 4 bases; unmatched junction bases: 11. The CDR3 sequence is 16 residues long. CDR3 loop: CASSGDAGTTYNEQFF. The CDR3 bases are TGCGCCAGCAGCGGGGACGCCGGGACTACTTACAATGAGCAGTTCTTC.

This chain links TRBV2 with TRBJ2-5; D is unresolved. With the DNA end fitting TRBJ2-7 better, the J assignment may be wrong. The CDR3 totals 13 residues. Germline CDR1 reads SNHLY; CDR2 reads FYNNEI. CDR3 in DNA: TGTGCCAGCAGTGCAGAGCGAGAGTACGAGCAGTACTTC. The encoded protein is CASSAEREYEQYF.

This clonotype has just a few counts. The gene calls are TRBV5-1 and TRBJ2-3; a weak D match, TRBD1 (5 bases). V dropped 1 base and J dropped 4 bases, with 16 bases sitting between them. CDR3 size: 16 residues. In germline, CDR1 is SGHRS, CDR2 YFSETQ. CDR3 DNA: TGCGCCAGCAGCTTGATGGGGCAGGGTGGTCCAGATACGCAGTATTTT. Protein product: CASSLMGQGGPDTQYF.

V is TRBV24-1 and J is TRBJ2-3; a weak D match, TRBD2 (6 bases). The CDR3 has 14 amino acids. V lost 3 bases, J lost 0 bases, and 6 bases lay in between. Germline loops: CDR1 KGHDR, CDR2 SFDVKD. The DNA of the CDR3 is TGTGCCACCAGTGATCGGGGGAGCACAGATACGCAGTATTTT. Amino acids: CATSDRGSTDTQYF.

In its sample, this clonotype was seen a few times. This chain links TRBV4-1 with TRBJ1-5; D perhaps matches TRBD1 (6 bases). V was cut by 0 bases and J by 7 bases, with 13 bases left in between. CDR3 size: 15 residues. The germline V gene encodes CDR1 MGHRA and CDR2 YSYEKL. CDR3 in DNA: TGCGCCAGCAGCCAAGAGGGGGGCCTTAGCCAGCCCCAGCATTTT. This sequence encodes CASSQEGGLSQPQHF.

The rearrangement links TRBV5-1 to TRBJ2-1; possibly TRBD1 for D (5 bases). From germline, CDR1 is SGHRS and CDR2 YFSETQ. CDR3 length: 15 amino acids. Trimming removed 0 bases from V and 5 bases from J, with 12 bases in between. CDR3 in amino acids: CASSLEPGNHNEQFF. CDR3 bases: TGCGCCAGCAGCTTGGAACCAGGGAACCACAATGAGCAGTTCTTC.

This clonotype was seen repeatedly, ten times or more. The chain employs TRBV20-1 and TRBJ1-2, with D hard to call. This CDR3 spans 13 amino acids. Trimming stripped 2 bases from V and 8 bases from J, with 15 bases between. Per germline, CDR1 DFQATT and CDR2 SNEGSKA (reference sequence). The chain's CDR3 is CSARPSEDTGYTF. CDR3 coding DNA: TGCAGTGCTAGACCCTCGGAGGATACGGGCTACACCTTC.

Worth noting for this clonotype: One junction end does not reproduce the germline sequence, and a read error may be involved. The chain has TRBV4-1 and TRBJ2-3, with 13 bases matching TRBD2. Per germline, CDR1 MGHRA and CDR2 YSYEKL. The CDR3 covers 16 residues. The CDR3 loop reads CAGSRTSGGAEDTQYF. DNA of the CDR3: TGCGCCGGCAGCCGTACTAGCGGGGGGGCCGAAGATACGCAGTATTTT.

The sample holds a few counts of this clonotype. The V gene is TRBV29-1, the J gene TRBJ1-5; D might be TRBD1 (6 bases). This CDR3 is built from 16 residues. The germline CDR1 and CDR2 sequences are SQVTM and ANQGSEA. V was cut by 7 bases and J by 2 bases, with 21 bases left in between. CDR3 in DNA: TGCAGCGCCGTGTTCCGGGGGCTTGGGGGCAATCAGCCCCAGCATTTT. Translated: CSAVFRGLGGNQPQHF.

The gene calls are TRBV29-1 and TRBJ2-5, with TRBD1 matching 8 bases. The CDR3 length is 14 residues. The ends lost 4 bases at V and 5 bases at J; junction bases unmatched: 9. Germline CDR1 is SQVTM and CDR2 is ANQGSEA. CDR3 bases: TGCAGCGTTGGTCTTCAGGGGGCTTGGGAGACCCAGTACTTC. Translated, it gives CSVGLQGAWETQYF.

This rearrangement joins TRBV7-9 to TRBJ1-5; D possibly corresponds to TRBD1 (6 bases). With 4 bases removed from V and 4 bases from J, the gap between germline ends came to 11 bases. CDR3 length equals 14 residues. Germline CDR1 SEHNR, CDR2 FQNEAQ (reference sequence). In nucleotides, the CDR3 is TGTGCCAGCAGCTCACGGACAGAAAATCAGCCCCAGCATTTT. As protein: CASSSRTENQPQHF.

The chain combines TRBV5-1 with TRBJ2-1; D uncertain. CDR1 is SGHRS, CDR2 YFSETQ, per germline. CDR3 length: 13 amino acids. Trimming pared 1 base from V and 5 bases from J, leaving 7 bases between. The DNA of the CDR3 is TGCGCCAGCAGCTTGCTACCAAACAATGAGCAGTTCTTC. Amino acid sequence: CASSLLPNNEQFF.

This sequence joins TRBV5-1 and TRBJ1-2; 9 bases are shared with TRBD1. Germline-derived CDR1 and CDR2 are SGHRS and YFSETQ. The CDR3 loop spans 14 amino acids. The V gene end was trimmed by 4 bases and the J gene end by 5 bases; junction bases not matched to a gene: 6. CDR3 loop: CASSAPGQGYGYTF. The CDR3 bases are TGCGCCAGCAGCGCGCCGGGACAGGGTTATGGCTACACCTTC. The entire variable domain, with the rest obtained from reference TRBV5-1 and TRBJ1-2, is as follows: KAGVTQTPRYLIKTRGQQVTLSCSPISGHRSVSWYQQTPGQGLQFLFEYFSETQRNKGNFPGRFSGRQFSNSRSEMNVSTLELGDSALYLCASSAPGQGYGYTFGSGTRLTVV.

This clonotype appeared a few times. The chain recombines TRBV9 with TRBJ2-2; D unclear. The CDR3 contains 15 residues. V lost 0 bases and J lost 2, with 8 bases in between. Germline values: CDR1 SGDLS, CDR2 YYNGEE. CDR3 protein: CASSVGVTNTGELFF. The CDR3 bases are TGTGCCAGCAGCGTAGGCGTCACTAACACCGGGGAGCTGTTTTTT.